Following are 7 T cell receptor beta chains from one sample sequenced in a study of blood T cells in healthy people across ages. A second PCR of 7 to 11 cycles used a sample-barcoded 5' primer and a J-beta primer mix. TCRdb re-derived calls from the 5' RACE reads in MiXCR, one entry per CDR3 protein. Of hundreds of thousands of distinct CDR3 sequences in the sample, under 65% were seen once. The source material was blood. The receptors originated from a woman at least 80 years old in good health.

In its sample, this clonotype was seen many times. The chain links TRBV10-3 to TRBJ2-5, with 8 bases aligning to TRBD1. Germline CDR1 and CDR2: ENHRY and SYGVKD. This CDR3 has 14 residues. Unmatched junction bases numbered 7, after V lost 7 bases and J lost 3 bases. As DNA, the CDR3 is TGTGCCATCAAGGGGGACAGGACCAAAGAGACCCAGTACTTC. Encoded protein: CAIKGDRTKETQYF.

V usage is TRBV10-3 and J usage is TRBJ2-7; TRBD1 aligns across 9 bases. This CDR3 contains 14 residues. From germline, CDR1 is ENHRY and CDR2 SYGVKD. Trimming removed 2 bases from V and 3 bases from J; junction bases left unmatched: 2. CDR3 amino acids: CAISERGQGYEQYF. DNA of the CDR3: TGTGCCATCAGTGAGAGGGGACAGGGCTACGAGCAGTACTTC.

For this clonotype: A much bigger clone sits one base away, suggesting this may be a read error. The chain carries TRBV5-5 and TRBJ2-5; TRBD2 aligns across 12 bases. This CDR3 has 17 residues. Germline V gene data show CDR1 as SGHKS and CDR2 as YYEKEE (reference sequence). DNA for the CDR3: TGTGCCAGCAGCTTGGAGGCTAGCGGGAGGGTGCAAGGGACCCAGTACTTC. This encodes CASSLEASGRVQGTQYF.

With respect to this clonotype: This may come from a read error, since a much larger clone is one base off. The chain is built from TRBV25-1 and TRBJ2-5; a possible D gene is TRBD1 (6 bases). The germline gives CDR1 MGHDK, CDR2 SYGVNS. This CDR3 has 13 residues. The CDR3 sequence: CASSRQEQETLYF. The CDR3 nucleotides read TGTGCCAGCAGTAGACAGGAACAAGAGACCCTGTACTTC.

The CDR3 sequence is CSTQRLAGGLKQFF. The CDR3 nucleotides read TGCAGTACCCAGCGACTAGCGGGGGGGCTGAAGCAGTTCTTC. The chain links TRBV20-1 to TRBJ2-1; 14 bases fit TRBD2. The V and J ends lost 8 bases and 11 bases, in that order; junction bases with no gene match: 11. CDR3 length: 14 residues. Looked up from germline, CDR1 is DFQATT and CDR2 is SNEGSKA (reference sequence).

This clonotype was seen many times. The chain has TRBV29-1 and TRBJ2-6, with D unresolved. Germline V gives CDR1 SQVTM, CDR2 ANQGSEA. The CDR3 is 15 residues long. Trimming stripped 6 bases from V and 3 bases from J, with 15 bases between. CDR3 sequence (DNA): TGCAGCGTCCTCGGTGGCGTAAGTGGGGCCAACGTCCTGACTTTC. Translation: CSVLGGVSGANVLTF.

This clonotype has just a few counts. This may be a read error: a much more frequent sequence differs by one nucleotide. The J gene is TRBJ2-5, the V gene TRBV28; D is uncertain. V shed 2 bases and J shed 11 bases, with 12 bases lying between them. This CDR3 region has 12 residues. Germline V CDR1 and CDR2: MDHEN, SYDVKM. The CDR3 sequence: CASSLGPTEQYF. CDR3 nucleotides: TGTGCCAGCAGTTTAGGGCCTACGGAGCAGTACTTC. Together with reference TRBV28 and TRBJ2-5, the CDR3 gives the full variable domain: DVKVTQSSRYLVKRTGEKVFLECVQDMDHENMFWYRQDPGLGLRLIYFSYDVKMKEKGDIPEGYSVSREKKERFSLILESASTNQTSMYLCASSLGPTEQYFGPGTRLLVL.